This is a list of T cell receptor beta chains from one sample in a study of blood T cell repertoires in COVID-19. Measured with immunoSEQ multiplex PCR; TCRdb has only the in-frame clones, and not every one. The data contain about 280,000 clones, roughly 85% of them seen just once; the ten biggest clones take up approximately 5.1%. The sample comprised peripheral blood. These receptor sequences come from a man aged 50-60 years with active or convalescent COVID-19. Each CDR3 is given with its conserved first and last residue. The D gene is left open where the match is weak.

cdr3_nt cdr3_aa j_call cdr3_length d_call v_call
TGTGCCAGCAGTAAGGACAGGGGCTATCAGCCCCAGCATTTT CASSKDRGYQPQHF TRBJ1-5 14 TRBD1 TRBV2
TGTGCCAGTAGTATTCTCGAGAGCGGCGGCTACACCTTC CASSILESGGYTF TRBJ1-2 13 NA TRBV19
TGTGCCAGTGGTCCGCTCGCGGGATTGTACAATGAGCAGTTCTTC CASGPLAGLYNEQFF TRBJ2-1 15 NA TRBV27
TGTGCCAGCAGTAAAACAGGGTTTCCCTACGAGCAGTACTTC CASSKTGFPYEQYF TRBJ2-7 14 NA TRBV6-2/TRBV6-3
TGTGCCAGCAGCGTCCGTAAAAACATTCAGTACTTC CASSVRKNIQYF TRBJ2-4 12 NA TRBV21-1
TGTGCCAGCAGCGGTCACGACCAGGTTAGGTATGAGCAGTTCTTC CASSGHDQVRYEQFF TRBJ2-1 15 NA TRBV7-9
TGCGCCAGCAGTGAGTTCCTACAGGGGGCCTATGGCTACACCTTC CASSEFLQGAYGYTF TRBJ1-2 15 TRBD1 TRBV10-2
TGCAGTGCTAGTGTAGTCGACAGGTATAGCAATCAGCCCCAGCATTTT CSASVVDRYSNQPQHF TRBJ1-5 16 NA TRBV20-1
TGTGCCAGCATCAGGTTGGGCTCCTACGAGCAGTACTTC CASIRLGSYEQYF TRBJ2-7 13 NA TRBV27
TGTGCCAGCAGCGCCGGGGACTATGGCTACACCTTC CASSAGDYGYTF TRBJ1-2 12 NA TRBV7-9